The clone carrying this TCR beta chain was seen many times. Its antigen is not known. This record belongs to a study of T cells in Graves' hyperthyroidism and ophthalmopathy. Notes on the study in general: In the analysis, a 13 V-J model separated ophthalmopathy from stable hyperthyroidism.

Amplification targeted TCR beta CDR3 regions from RNA transcripts. Using the HTBI primer set, a first-round RT-PCR was run on the TCR CDR3. TCRdb analysed the multiplex PCR reads with MiXCR anew, one entry per CDR3 protein. The sample shows around 600,000 distinct CDR3 sequences, roughly 15% of them seen only once. Active moderate-to-severe ophthalmopathy, Clinical Activity Score at least 3, NOSPECS at least 4, under 3 months' duration. Using 10 ml of fresh peripheral blood, PBMCs were prepared. This sequence originates from a woman aged 45 to 65 with Graves' ophthalmopathy. The sequenced sample consisted of blood.

The CDR3 bases are TGTGCCAGCTCACCCGGCCGCGACAATGAGCAGTTCTTC. This gives the protein CASSPGRDNEQFF. The rearrangement joins TRBV18 to TRBJ2-1; no clear D gene. Germline values: CDR1 KGHSH, CDR2 LQKENI. Trimming stripped 3 bases from V and 5 bases from J, with 8 bases between. The CDR3 contains 13 residues.